This T cell receptor beta chain was retrieved from a study of blood T cell repertoires in COVID-19. Study-wide background: Material from acute and convalescent COVID-19 was sourced from the United States, Italy and Spain. The analysed material was cDNA or gDNA that came from T cells, B-cell-depleted T cells, or PBMCs.

The germline V and J ends were trimmed by 6 bases and 7 bases, with 18 bases remaining between them. Germline V gene data show CDR1 as MNHEY and CDR2 as SVGAGI. The CDR3 extends over 14 amino acids. The protocol was immunoSEQ multiplex PCR, while the TCRdb copy is restricted to in-frame clones and leaves out a portion. The sample shows 15,000 to 20,000 clones, about nine tenths of them seen only once. The genes are TRBV6-5 and TRBJ2-5, with D tentatively TRBD2 (5 bases). This receptor was identified in a human donor in a cohort sampled during active COVID-19. Sequenced input: peripheral blood. CDR3 nucleotides: TGTGCCAGCAGCTTGCGACCCCTTGAGGGGACCCAGTACTTC. Translating it yields CASSLRPLEGTQYF.